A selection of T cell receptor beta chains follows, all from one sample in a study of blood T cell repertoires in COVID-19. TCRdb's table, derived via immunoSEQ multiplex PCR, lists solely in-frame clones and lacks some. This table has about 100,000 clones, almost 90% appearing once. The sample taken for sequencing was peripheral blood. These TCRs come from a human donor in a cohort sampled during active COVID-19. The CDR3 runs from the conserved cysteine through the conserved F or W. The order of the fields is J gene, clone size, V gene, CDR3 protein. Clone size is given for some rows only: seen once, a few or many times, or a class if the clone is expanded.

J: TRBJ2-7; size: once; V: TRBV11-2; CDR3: CASRGGGSSYEQYF
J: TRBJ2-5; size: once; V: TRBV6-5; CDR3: CASSFAGGIETQYF
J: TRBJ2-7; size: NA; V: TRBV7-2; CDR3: CASSLDSAGGYEQYF
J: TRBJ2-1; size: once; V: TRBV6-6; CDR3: CASRDTGTSNSNEQFF
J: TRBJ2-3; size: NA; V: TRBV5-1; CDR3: CASSRTLLGAGSTDTQYF
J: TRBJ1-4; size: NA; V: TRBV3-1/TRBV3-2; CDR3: CASRDRAVNEKLFF
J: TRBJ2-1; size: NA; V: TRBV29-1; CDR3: CSVGSGTSGTYNEQFF
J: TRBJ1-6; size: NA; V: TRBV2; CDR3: CADRGDYNSPLHF
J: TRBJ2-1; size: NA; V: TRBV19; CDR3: CASSTDLSYNEQFF
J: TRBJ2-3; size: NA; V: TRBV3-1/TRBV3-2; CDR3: CASRLTSTDTQYF
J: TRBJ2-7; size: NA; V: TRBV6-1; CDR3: CASSEARRASHVYEQYF
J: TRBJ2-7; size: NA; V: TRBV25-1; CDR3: CASSGQGPYEQYF
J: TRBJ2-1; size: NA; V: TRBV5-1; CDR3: CASSPTGTSGLNEQFF
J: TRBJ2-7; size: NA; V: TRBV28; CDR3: CASSSLVGQEYSYEQYF
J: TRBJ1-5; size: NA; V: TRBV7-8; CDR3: CASSLAVSQPQHF
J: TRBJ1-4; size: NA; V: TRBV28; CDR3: CASSGETGTADNEKLFF
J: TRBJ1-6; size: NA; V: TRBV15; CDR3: CATSVRGLGSPLHF
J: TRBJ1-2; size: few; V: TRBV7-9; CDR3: CASSLRDINYGYTF
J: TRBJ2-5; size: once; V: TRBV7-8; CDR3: CASSLGQGQGETQYF
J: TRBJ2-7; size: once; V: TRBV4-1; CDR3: CASSQERGHSYEQYF
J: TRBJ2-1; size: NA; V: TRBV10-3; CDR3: CAIATSGNEQFF
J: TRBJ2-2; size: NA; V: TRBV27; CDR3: CASRGRRYPNTGELFF
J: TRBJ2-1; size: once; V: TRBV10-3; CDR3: CAISEPKGNEQFF
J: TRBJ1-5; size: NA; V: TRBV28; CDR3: CASSLYRGHLSNQPQHF
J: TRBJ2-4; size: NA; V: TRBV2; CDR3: CASSERAIQYF
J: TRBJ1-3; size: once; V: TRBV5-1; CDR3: CASSRNSPGQLSGNTIYF
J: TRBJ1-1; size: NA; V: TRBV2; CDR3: CASRSETLNTEAFF
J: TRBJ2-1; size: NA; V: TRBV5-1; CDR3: CASSVQRVQNEQFF
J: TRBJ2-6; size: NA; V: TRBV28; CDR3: CASSFLASGANVLTF
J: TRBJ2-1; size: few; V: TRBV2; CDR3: CASRDTGGAYNEQFF
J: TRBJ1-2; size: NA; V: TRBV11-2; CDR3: CASSLLTGFNYGYTF
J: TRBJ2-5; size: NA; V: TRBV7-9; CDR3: CASSLDQLETQYF
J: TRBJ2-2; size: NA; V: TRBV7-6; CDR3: CASSFLGGNPGELFF
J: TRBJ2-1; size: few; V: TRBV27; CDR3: CASSFAAGAGVEQFF
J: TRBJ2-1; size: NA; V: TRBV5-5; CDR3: CASSYLGQQSSYNEQFF
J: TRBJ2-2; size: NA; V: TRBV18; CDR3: CASSPSASGHLNTGELFF
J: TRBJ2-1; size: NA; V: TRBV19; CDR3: CASSTTLQTGGANNEQFF
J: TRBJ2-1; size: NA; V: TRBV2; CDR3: CASRDGLAGGSYNEQFF
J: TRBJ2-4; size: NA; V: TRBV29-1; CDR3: CSVEGGEGIQYF
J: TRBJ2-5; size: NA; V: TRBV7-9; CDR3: CASSSGSTQYF
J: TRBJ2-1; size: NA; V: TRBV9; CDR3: CASSVVGTAYNEQFF
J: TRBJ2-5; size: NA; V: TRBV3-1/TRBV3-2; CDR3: CASSQDWRTAETQYF
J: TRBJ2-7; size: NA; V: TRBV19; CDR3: CASSIGRLAGTEQYF
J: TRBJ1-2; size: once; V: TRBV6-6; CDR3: CASSGRGPGEDGYTF
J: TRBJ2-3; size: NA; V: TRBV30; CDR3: CAWSVGLAGGYF
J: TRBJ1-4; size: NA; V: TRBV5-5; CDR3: CASSYEPSDNEKLFF
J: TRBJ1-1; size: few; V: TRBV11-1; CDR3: CASSFPNTEAFF
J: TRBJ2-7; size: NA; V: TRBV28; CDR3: CASSPPDGGNYEQYF
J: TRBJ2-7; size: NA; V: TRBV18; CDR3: CASSPPGTGSSYEQYF
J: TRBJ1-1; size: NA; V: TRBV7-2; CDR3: CASGRQGNTEAFF
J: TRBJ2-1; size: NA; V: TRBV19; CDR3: CASSISAGGGNEQFF